Below, 20 T cell receptor beta chains from the same sample are listed, as sequenced in a study of OX40 agonist ivuxolimab in advanced cancers. Profiling relied on immunoSEQ multiplex PCR, and the TCRdb table lists in-frame clones only, not all of them. The sample has about 100,000 clones, around 93% seen once; the top ten hold about 0.49%. The input for sequencing was CD4+ or CD8+ T cells sorted from blood, taken in a trial of the OX40 agonist ivuxolimab. These TCRs come from an adult with an advanced solid tumor such as melanoma, head and neck, liver or kidney cancer.

The chain uses TRBV28 and TRBJ2-5, with 8 bases matching TRBD1. The CDR3 is made up of 13 amino acids. Germline CDR1 is MDHEN and CDR2 is SYDVKM. Trimming took 3 bases from V and 6 from J; bases not matched to a gene: 3. The CDR3 loop is CASSLDRVQTQYF. In nucleotides, the CDR3 is TGTGCCAGCAGTTTGGACAGGGTGCAGACCCAGTACTTC. Full variable domain (outside the CDR3, taken from reference TRBV28 and TRBJ2-5): DVKVTQSSRYLVKRTGEKVFLECVQDMDHENMFWYRQDPGLGLRLIYFSYDVKMKEKGDIPEGYSVSREKKERFSLILESASTNQTSMYLCASSLDRVQTQYFGPGTRLLVL.

J is TRBJ1-2 and V is TRBV7-9; D gene unclear. The ends were cut back, 2 bases at V and 8 bases at J, with 27 bases in the middle. In germline, CDR1 is SEHNR, CDR2 FQNEAQ (reference sequence). This CDR3 is 18 amino acids long. The CDR3 region is CASSLNPIGYLPQRGYTF. CDR3 nucleotide sequence: TGTGCCAGCAGCTTAAACCCCATCGGGTACCTCCCACAACGGGGCTACACCTTC.

The chain carries TRBV4-1 and TRBJ2-4; 7 bases fit TRBD1. V was clipped by 2 bases and J by 4 bases; unmatched bases: 2. CDR1 and CDR2 (germline): MGHRA, YSYEKL. The CDR3 loop spans 14 amino acids. CDR3 in amino acids: CASSQPGQKNIQYF. CDR3 bases: TGCGCCAGCAGCCAACCGGGACAGAAAAACATTCAGTACTTC.

This CDR3 reads CASSMGIYNEQFF. The CDR3 nucleotides read TGTGCCAGTAGTATGGGCATCTACAATGAGCAGTTCTTC. The rearrangement joins TRBV19 to TRBJ2-1, with D hard to call. Germline CDR1 reads LNHDA; CDR2 reads SQIVND (reference sequence). V gave up 3 bases and J gave up 3 bases, with 6 bases separating them. This CDR3 has 13 residues.

The gene calls are TRBV19 and TRBJ1-3; D might be TRBD1 (6 bases). Germline V gene sequence: CDR1 LNHDA, CDR2 SQIVND (reference sequence). The CDR3 runs to 17 residues. V dropped 5 bases and J dropped 4 bases, with 21 bases sitting between them. For the CDR3, the DNA is TGTGCCAGTAGTTATGGGGGACAATCCCCGACGGGAAACACCATATATTTT. This gives the protein CASSYGGQSPTGNTIYF.

The chain is built from TRBV7-6 and TRBJ2-4; the match to TRBD1 covers 9 bases. Germline CDR1 is SGHVS and CDR2 is FNYEAQ. This CDR3 has 15 residues. Trimming at V came to 1 base and at J to 3 bases, leaving 1 base not matched to a gene. CDR3 nucleotide sequence: TGTGCCAGCAGCTTAGGACAGGGGGGCAAAAACATTCAGTACTTC. This codes for CASSLGQGGKNIQYF.

The CDR3 loop reads CSVQSQRETEAFF. CDR3 nucleotides: TGCAGCGTTCAATCCCAACGCGAGACTGAAGCTTTCTTT. This rearrangement joins TRBV29-1 to TRBJ1-1; the D is unclear. This CDR3 is built from 13 residues. Trimming stripped 5 bases from V and 5 bases from J, with 15 bases between. Per the germline V gene, CDR1 is SQVTM and CDR2 is ANQGSEA.

The CDR3 loop is CASSVAQREGHEQFF. The CDR3 DNA follows: TGTGCCAGCAGCGTAGCTCAGCGGGAGGGCCATGAGCAGTTCTTC. The J gene is TRBJ2-1, the V gene TRBV9; 10 nucleotides match TRBD2. Germline V gene data show CDR1 as SGDLS and CDR2 as YYNGEE. Trimming cost V 0 bases and J 8 bases; bases outside gene matches: 5. The CDR3 is 15 amino acids.

The sample holds a few counts of this clone. The chain links TRBV12-5 to TRBJ2-5, with 7 bases lining up with TRBD2. The V segment lost 3 bases and the J segment 4 bases; nucleotides outside the gene matches: 8. Germline assignment: CDR1 LGHNT and CDR2 FRNRAP. The CDR3 covers 15 residues. Written as DNA, the CDR3 is TGTGCTAGTGGTTTAACGGGAGGAGTCGGAGAGACCCAGTACTTC. This sequence encodes CASGLTGGVGETQYF.

This clone was seen a few times. The rearrangement uses TRBV15 and TRBJ1-1, with D unclear. With 0 bases removed from V and 6 bases from J, the gap between germline ends came to 20 bases. This CDR3 spans 17 amino acids. Germline CDR1 reads LNHNV; CDR2 reads YYDKDF (reference sequence). CDR3 sequence: CATSRDLVGKRASEAFF. The CDR3, as DNA: TGTGCCACCAGCAGAGATCTGGTGGGAAAGAGGGCCTCTGAAGCTTTCTTT.

This sequence joins TRBV7-9 and TRBJ2-7; D could derive from TRBD1 or TRBD2 (5 bases each). The CDR3 is made up of 12 amino acids. V shed 3 bases and J shed 6 bases, with 9 bases lying between them. Per germline, CDR1 SEHNR and CDR2 FQNEAQ (reference sequence). The CDR3 sequence is CASSFSGTEQYF. The CDR3 DNA follows: TGTGCCAGCAGCTTTTCCGGGACCGAGCAGTACTTC.

The chain couples TRBV28 to TRBJ1-5; D is ambiguous. The CDR3 spans 14 residues. Trimming stripped 5 bases from V and 2 bases from J, with 10 bases between. Per the germline V gene, CDR1 is MDHEN and CDR2 is SYDVKM. Here the CDR3 reads CASSEPSGNQPQHF. CDR3 in DNA: TGTGCCAGCAGTGAGCCCTCGGGCAATCAGCCCCAGCATTTT.

The chain employs TRBV11-3 and TRBJ2-7; 12 nucleotides line up with TRBD2. This CDR3 is built from 17 residues. The germline gives CDR1 SGHNT, CDR2 YENEEA. After removal of 4 bases from V and 5 bases from J, the junction contained 12 bases not matched to a gene. CDR3 residues: CASSSNPLAGGRDEQYF. CDR3 bases: TGTGCCAGCAGCTCAAACCCACTAGCGGGAGGACGCGACGAGCAGTACTTC.

This chain uses TRBV15 with TRBJ1-1; D remains ambiguous. Germline V gives CDR1 LNHNV, CDR2 YYDKDF (reference sequence). The CDR3 has 15 amino acids. V was pared by 0 bases and J by 1 base, with 9 bases between. CDR3 sequence: CATSRDPDANTEAFF. In DNA form, the CDR3 reads TGTGCCACCAGCAGAGACCCCGACGCGAACACTGAAGCTTTCTTT.

The rearrangement joins TRBV28 to TRBJ1-5; 9 bases are shared with TRBD1. Per the germline V gene, CDR1 is MDHEN and CDR2 is SYDVKM. The length of the CDR3 is 15 residues. V was pared by 6 bases and J by 3 bases, with 6 bases of the junction left unmatched. The CDR3, as DNA: TGTGCCAGCAGGCTACAGGGGGCGGTCAATCAGCCCCAGCATTTT. This encodes CASRLQGAVNQPQHF. The whole variable domain, remainder taken from reference TRBV28 and TRBJ1-5, is DVKVTQSSRYLVKRTGEKVFLECVQDMDHENMFWYRQDPGLGLRLIYFSYDVKMKEKGDIPEGYSVSREKKERFSLILESASTNQTSMYLCASRLQGAVNQPQHFGDGTRLSIL.

The chain is built from TRBV27 and TRBJ1-2, with 7 positions matching TRBD1. Germline V gene data show CDR1 as MNHEY and CDR2 as SMNVEV (reference sequence). The CDR3 is made up of 13 amino acids. The J segment lost 8 bases and the V segment lost 3 bases, leaving 6 bases of the junction unmatched. Here the CDR3 reads CASSFSGQRGYTF. Here the CDR3 DNA reads TGTGCCAGCAGTTTTTCGGGACAGCGGGGCTACACCTTC.

The rearrangement links TRBV5-1 to TRBJ2-7; the D is unclear. CDR3 length: 16 amino acids. With 0 bases removed from V and 0 bases from J, the gap between germline ends came to 13 bases. Germline values: CDR1 SGHRS, CDR2 YFSETQ. CDR3 loop: CASSLDAAMSSYEQYF. The DNA of the CDR3 is TGCGCCAGCAGCTTGGACGCGGCCATGTCCTCCTACGAGCAGTACTTC.

The rearrangement uses TRBV10-3 and TRBJ2-7, with 8 bases lining up with TRBD1. CDR3 size: 14 residues. Germline CDR1 reads ENHRY; CDR2 reads SYGVKD. V was pared by 4 bases and J by 5 bases, with 7 bases of the junction left unmatched. CDR3 sequence (DNA): TGTGCCATCAGTGGGACAGGGTCGGGGGACGAGCAGTACTTC. Translated, it gives CAISGTGSGDEQYF.

V and J are TRBV18 and TRBJ2-2; tentatively, D is TRBD1 (5 bases). The germline V gene encodes CDR1 KGHSH and CDR2 LQKENI. This CDR3 is built from 14 residues. V lost 4 bases and J lost 6, with 12 bases in between. The CDR3 sequence is CASSLSLQAGELFF. The DNA of the CDR3 is TGTGCCAGCTCACTCTCACTACAGGCCGGGGAGCTGTTTTTT.

V and J are TRBV10-3 and TRBJ1-4, with D maybe TRBD1 (6 bases). Trimming shortened V by 2 bases and J by 3 bases, and 10 bases separated the two germline ends. CDR3 length: 15 amino acids. Germline CDR1 ENHRY, CDR2 SYGVKD. CDR3 loop: CAISEGQRANEKLFF. DNA of the CDR3: TGTGCCATCAGTGAGGGACAGCGAGCTAATGAAAAACTGTTTTTT.